The clone carrying this T cell receptor (beta chain) was counted a few times. Its cognate antigen is unknown. Measured with immunoSEQ multiplex PCR; TCRdb has only the in-frame clones, and not every one. Of about 150,000 clones in the sample, 88% are singletons; the top ten hold less than 3.5%. Per germline, CDR1 SGHVS and CDR2 FQNEAQ. The ends lost 1 base at V and 2 bases at J; junction bases unmatched: 4. This CDR3 has 15 residues. This entry comes from a study of T cell responses to AZD1222 COVID-19 vaccine. Study-wide results and caveats: Just a handful of AZD1222 recipients tested seropositive at baseline.

This TCR came from an adult in good health. This sample comprised peripheral blood, obtained on day 0 of AZD1222 vaccination. The chain joins TRBV7-8 to TRBJ2-7; 8 nucleotides match TRBD1. In DNA form, the CDR3 reads TGTGCCAGCAGCTTAGTGGGACAGGCAACCTACGAGCAGTACTTC. It is translated as CASSLVGQATYEQYF. The full variable domain, rest sourced from reference TRBV7-8 and TRBJ2-7, is GAGVSQSPRYKVAKRGQDVALRCDPISGHVSLFWYQQALGQGPEFLTYFQNEAQLDKSGLPSDRFFAERPEGSVSTLKIQRTQQEDSAVYLCASSLVGQATYEQYFGPGTRLTVT.